This TCR beta chain was recorded in a study of blood T cell repertoires in COVID-19. Study-wide context: From the United States, Italy and Spain came samples of acute and convalescent COVID-19. PBMCs, B-cell-depleted T cells, or T cells were the source of the cDNA or gDNA that made up the material.

Methods used by the authors: By means of reference gene primer amplification, nucleated cell counts were estimated. TCRdb keeps only in-frame clones here, not all; method: immunoSEQ multiplex PCR. The V and J calls and the clone size are those of that table, but D and trimming were determined from the DNA. The sample consists of around 370,000 clones, around 90% of them appearing once. V lost 0 bases, J lost 5 bases, and 10 bases lay in between. The CDR3 length is 14 residues. The germline CDR1 and CDR2 sequences are MNHEY and SMNVEV (reference sequence). The specimen was peripheral blood. V usage is TRBV27 and J usage is TRBJ2-5; D remains unclear. The receptor comes from a man aged 18 to 29 with active or convalescent COVID-19. CDR3 residues: CASSLSGPHETQYF. Here the CDR3 DNA reads TGTGCCAGCAGTTTATCTGGCCCCCATGAGACCCAGTACTTC.